This T cell receptor (beta chain) was obtained from a study of blood T cells in healthy people across ages. The germline CDR1 and CDR2 sequences are SGHDT and YYEEEE. The CDR3 runs 20 residues. V gave up 4 bases and J gave up 2 bases, with 28 bases separating them. This clonotype was observed a few times. Its specificity is unknown. Study conclusions and caveats: Higher diversity and more naive CD4+ cells were features of long-lived donors, compared to aged donors.

Through a sample-barcoded 5' primer and a J-beta primer mix, a second PCR was run for roughly 6 to 11 cycles. TCRdb reanalysed the 5' RACE reads using MiXCR and keeps one entry per CDR3 protein. Of under 2 million distinct CDR3 sequences listed, roughly 32% were seen once; the top ten hold around 10%. Sequenced material: blood. V usage is TRBV5-6 and J usage is TRBJ2-1; D is unclear. The sequence came from a young woman in good health. CDR3: CASSLRFTPEYPAPYNEQFF. The CDR3 DNA reads TGTGCCAGCAGCCTCAGGTTTACCCCCGAATACCCAGCCCCCTACAATGAGCAGTTCTTC.